The following is a T cell receptor beta chain sequence with its context. The target antigen is unknown. The sample comes from a study of T cell responses to AZD1222 COVID-19 vaccine. CDR1 is MGHRA and CDR2 is YSYEKL in the germline V gene. CDR3 length equals 16 residues. V was cut by 0 bases and J by 11 bases, with 19 bases left in between. The table came from immunoSEQ multiplex PCR; TCRdb's copy has only in-frame clones and leaves some out. The data hold around 89,000 clones, with around 89% observed a single time. General study results and limits: Vaccine-associated CD4 TCRs spanned spike, dominant at 160-218 and 743-854.

Pooling of second doses given at about 4 or about 12 weeks was done. The receptor comes from an adult who received the AZD1222 COVID-19 vaccine. The chain recombines TRBV4-1 with TRBJ1-4, with D perhaps matching TRBD1 (5 bases). This specimen was peripheral blood, taken 28 days after the second AZD1222 dose. CDR3 in DNA: TGCGCCAGCAGCCAAGATCAGAGGACAAGGACGAATAAACTGTTTTTT. Translated: CASSQDQRTRTNKLFF.